One and the same sample provided the 2 T cell receptor beta chains below, sequenced in a study of cytomegalovirus exposure and HLA in healthy donors. The PCR had 60 Vbeta and 13 Jbeta primers. Here immunoSEQ multiplex PCR was the method, and the copy in TCRdb shows in-frame clones only, minus some. Here the sample spans some 120,000 clones, about three quarters being singletons. The sample taken for sequencing was PBMCs. The receptors derive from a woman aged 40-49 years in good health and CMV-seronegative.

This clone was seen just once. The chain joins TRBV11-3 to TRBJ2-1, with TRBD2 identical over 12 bases. The CDR3 totals 15 residues. V shed 5 bases and J 10 bases; nucleotides not matched to a gene: 9. CDR1 SGHNT and CDR2 YENEEA come from the germline V gene. CDR3 residues: CASSPPGLAGKEQFF. DNA for the CDR3: TGTGCCAGCAGCCCCCCGGGACTAGCGGGCAAGGAGCAGTTCTTC.

This clone turned up a few times. The J gene is TRBJ2-3, the V gene TRBV7-2; possible D gene TRBD1, 6 bases. The CDR3 runs 15 residues. V shed 0 bases and J shed 3 bases, with 10 bases lying between them. Germline CDR1 reads SGHTA; CDR2 reads FQGNSA. The CDR3 is CASSLAGQPTDTQYF. CDR3 nucleotides: TGTGCCAGCAGCTTAGCCGGACAGCCGACAGATACGCAGTATTTT.